The 18 T cell receptor beta chains presented below share a single source sample, sequenced in a study of blood T cell repertoires in COVID-19. The method was immunoSEQ multiplex PCR; TCRdb's version includes in-frame clones alone and lacks a portion of them. The sample gives 85,000 to 130,000 clones, 75% to 95% of which show up once; approximately 6% is in the top ten. Sequenced sample: peripheral blood. The receptors derive from a human donor in a cohort sampled during active COVID-19.

This clone occurred once. The rearrangement links TRBV6-1 to TRBJ2-3; a possible D gene is TRBD2 (6 bases). The CDR3 has 16 residues. V lost 0 bases and J lost 4, with 14 bases in between. Germline V gene sequence: CDR1 MNHNS, CDR2 SASEGT. The CDR3 loop reads CASSEAVLRRADTQYF. The DNA of the CDR3 is TGTGCCAGCAGTGAAGCCGTTTTGCGGAGGGCAGATACGCAGTATTTT.

This clone was picked up one time. The chain is built from TRBV25-1 and TRBJ2-3; D perhaps matches TRBD1 (6 bases). CDR1 is MGHDK, CDR2 SYGVNS, per germline. There are 17 residues in the CDR3. V was shortened by 2 bases and J by 6 bases, with 21 bases between the two germline ends. The CDR3 bases are TGTGCCAGCAGTGAACGTCTAGGGAATACAGGGACCGATACGCAGTATTTT. Protein product: CASSERLGNTGTDTQYF.

The rearrangement links TRBV27 to TRBJ2-3, with D possibly TRBD2 on 6 matching bases. Trimming shortened V by 5 bases and J by 3 bases, and 18 bases separated the two germline ends. The CDR3 has 16 amino acids. Germline V gene sequence: CDR1 MNHEY, CDR2 SMNVEV (reference sequence). The CDR3 loop reads CASSIQREYGTDTQYF. Written as DNA, the CDR3 is TGTGCCAGCAGTATACAACGGGAGTATGGGACAGATACGCAGTATTTT.

The rearrangement uses TRBV19 and TRBJ2-3; D not certain. The CDR3 is 13 amino acids. CDR1 and CDR2 from the germline V gene are LNHDA and SQIVND (reference sequence). Deletions cut 3 bases from V and 4 bases from J, with 8 bases between. The CDR3 spells CASSIVRADTQYF. The DNA of the CDR3 is TGTGCCAGTAGTATCGTCCGGGCAGATACGCAGTATTTT. The full variable domain, completed using reference TRBV19 and TRBJ2-3, is DGGITQSPKYLFRKEGQNVTLSCEQNLNHDAMYWYRQDPGQGLRLIYYSQIVNDFQKGDIAEGYSVSREKKESFPLTVTSAQKNPTAFYLCASSIVRADTQYFGPGTRLTVL.

The genes are TRBV30 and TRBJ2-3; 8 positions match TRBD2. Trimming at V came to 3 bases and at J to 1 base, leaving 3 bases not matched to a gene. This CDR3 comprises 14 residues. Germline CDR1 GTSNPN, CDR2 SVGIG (reference sequence). Written as DNA, the CDR3 is TGTGCCTGGAGCCGTAGCGGGGGCACAGATACGCAGTATTTT. Amino acids: CAWSRSGGTDTQYF.

The chain uses TRBV3-1 (or the pseudogene TRBV3-2) and TRBJ1-1, with TRBD1 as a possible D gene (6 bases). Germline CDR1 reads LGHDT; CDR2 reads YNNKEL (reference sequence). The CDR3 consists of 13 residues. The V and J ends lost 0 bases and 7 bases respectively, with 9 bases between them. CDR3 sequence (DNA): TGTGCCAGCAGCCAAGAGTCCAGGGGTGAAGCTTTCTTT. Protein product: CASSQESRGEAFF.

This chain uses TRBV5-1 with TRBJ1-2; unclear D gene. The CDR3 runs 16 residues. From germline, CDR1 is SGHRS and CDR2 YFSETQ. Trimming stripped 1 base from V and 6 bases from J, with 19 bases between. CDR3 sequence reads: CASSLSFGNRVNGYTF. Here the CDR3 DNA reads TGCGCCAGCAGCTTGAGTTTCGGGAACCGGGTAAATGGCTACACCTTC. The full variable domain, rest sourced from reference TRBV5-1 and TRBJ1-2, is KAGVTQTPRYLIKTRGQQVTLSCSPISGHRSVSWYQQTPGQGLQFLFEYFSETQRNKGNFPGRFSGRQFSNSRSEMNVSTLELGDSALYLCASSLSFGNRVNGYTFGSGTRLTVV.

The chain carries TRBV28 and TRBJ2-7; a possible D gene is TRBD2 (6 bases). Germline CDR1 MDHEN, CDR2 SYDVKM. With 8 bases removed from V and 4 bases from J, the gap between germline ends came to 15 bases. The CDR3 totals 13 residues. CDR3 nucleotide sequence: TGTGCCAGCGGAGGGCCCAATTTTTACGAGCAGTACTTC. This sequence encodes CASGGPNFYEQYF.

V gene TRBV19 combines with J gene TRBJ2-5; 9 bases fit TRBD1. This CDR3 spans 14 amino acids. V lost 3 bases and J lost 6; bases outside the gene matches: 5. Per the germline V gene, CDR1 is LNHDA and CDR2 is SQIVND (reference sequence). The CDR3 spells CASSIRTGVQTQYF. The CDR3 bases are TGTGCCAGTAGTATTCGGACAGGGGTACAGACCCAGTACTTC.

The V call is TRBV6-4, the J call TRBJ1-2; D call uncertain. Per germline, CDR1 MRHNA and CDR2 SNTAGT. The CDR3 has 13 residues. The V end was cut by 0 bases, the J end by 8 bases, with 10 bases between. The CDR3 DNA sequence: TGTGCCAGCAGTGACTCGATTGCGGGAGGCTACACCTTC. Translated: CASSDSIAGGYTF.

This chain uses TRBV4-3 with TRBJ2-1, with 10 bases lining up with TRBD2. With V trimmed by 0 bases and J by 5 bases, 4 bases remained unmatched. Germline V gives CDR1 LGHNA, CDR2 YSLEER. The CDR3 covers 16 residues. The CDR3 DNA is TGCGCCAGCAGCCAAGAACAGCGGGGGGGCAACAATGAGCAGTTCTTC. Its protein product is CASSQEQRGGNNEQFF.

The chain combines TRBV7-9 with TRBJ2-7, with 7 bases identical to TRBD1. The V and J ends lost 5 bases and 4 bases, in that order; junction bases with no gene match: 8. CDR3 length: 14 residues. Germline lookup yields CDR1 SEHNR and CDR2 FQNEAQ (reference sequence). In DNA, the CDR3 is TGTGCCAGCAGCCACGGACAGGATCCTTACGAGCAGTACTTC. Protein sequence: CASSHGQDPYEQYF.

The rearrangement uses TRBV27 and TRBJ1-2; 8 bases are shared with TRBD1. The V and J ends lost 6 bases and 2 bases, in that order; junction bases with no gene match: 2. This CDR3 spans 13 amino acids. Germline loops: CDR1 MNHEY, CDR2 SMNVEV (reference sequence). The CDR3 region is CASRTGGNYGYTF. For the CDR3, the DNA is TGTGCCAGCAGAACAGGGGGGAACTATGGCTACACCTTC.

V gene TRBV9 combines with J gene TRBJ2-1, with a possible D match to TRBD2 (6 bases). The germline CDR1 and CDR2 sequences are SGDLS and YYNGEE. This CDR3 has 14 amino acids. V was shortened by 0 bases and J by 5 bases, with 9 bases between the two germline ends. CDR3 DNA: TGTGCCAGCAGCGTAGGGGGGGAGAACAATGAGCAGTTCTTC. Translating gives CASSVGGENNEQFF.

V is TRBV28 and J is TRBJ2-5, with TRBD2 matching 14 bases. The CDR3 spans 15 residues. Trimming removed 6 bases from V and 5 bases from J; junction bases left unmatched: 5. Germline loops: CDR1 MDHEN, CDR2 SYDVKM. The CDR3 DNA sequence: TGTGCCAGCAGGGGACTAGCGGGAGATTGGGAGACCCAGTACTTC. It encodes CASRGLAGDWETQYF.

Note on this clone: An end of the junction does not agree with germline; a read error may underlie this. The chain is built from TRBV28 and TRBJ2-6; D is unclear. Germline V lookup: CDR1 MDHEN, CDR2 SYDVKM. CDR3 length: 15 residues. The CDR3 loop is CASSSPHSEANVLTF. The CDR3 DNA is TGTGCCAGCAGTTCCCCTCACTCTGAGGCCAACGTCCTGACTTTC. The full variable domain, rest sourced from reference TRBV28 and TRBJ2-6, is DVKVTQSSRYLVKRTGEKVFLECVQDMDHENMFWYRQDPGLGLRLIYFSYDVKMKEKGDIPEGYSVSREKKERFSLILESASTNQTSMYLCASSSPHSEANVLTFGAGSRLTVL.

V is TRBV3-1 (or the pseudogene TRBV3-2) and J is TRBJ1-2; D is undetermined. The CDR3 consists of 14 residues. V was shortened by 0 bases and J by 4 bases, with 9 bases between the two germline ends. CDR1 is LGHDT, CDR2 YNNKEL, per germline (reference sequence). The CDR3 is CASSQDPGSYGYTF. CDR3 sequence (DNA): TGTGCCAGCAGCCAAGATCCGGGATCCTATGGCTACACCTTC.

The chain uses TRBV29-1 and TRBJ1-1; D call uncertain. V was shortened by 5 bases and J by 3 bases, with 13 bases between the two germline ends. Per the germline V gene, CDR1 is SQVTM and CDR2 is ANQGSEA. The CDR3 is 13 amino acids. The CDR3 bases are TGCAGCGTTTCATTTGGGCAGCACACTGAAGCTTTCTTT. It codes for CSVSFGQHTEAFF.